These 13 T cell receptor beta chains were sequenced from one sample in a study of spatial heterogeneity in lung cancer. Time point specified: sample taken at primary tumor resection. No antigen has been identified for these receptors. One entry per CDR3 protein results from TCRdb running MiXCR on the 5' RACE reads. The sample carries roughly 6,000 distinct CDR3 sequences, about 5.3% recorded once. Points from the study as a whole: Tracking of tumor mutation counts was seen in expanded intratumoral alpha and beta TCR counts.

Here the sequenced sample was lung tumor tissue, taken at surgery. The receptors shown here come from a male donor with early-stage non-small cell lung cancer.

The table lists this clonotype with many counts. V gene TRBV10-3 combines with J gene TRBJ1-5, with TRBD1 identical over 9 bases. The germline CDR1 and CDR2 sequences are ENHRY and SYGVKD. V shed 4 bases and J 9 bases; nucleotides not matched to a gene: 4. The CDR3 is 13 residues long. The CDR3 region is CAISGDRDRPQHF. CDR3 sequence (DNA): TGTGCCATCAGTGGGGACAGGGATAGGCCCCAGCATTTT.

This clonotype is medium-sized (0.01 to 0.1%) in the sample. CDR3 loop: CASSFFSGRSGELFF. CDR3 nucleotides: TGTGCCAGCAGCTTTTTCTCAGGGAGGTCCGGGGAGCTGTTTTTT. This chain uses TRBV11-3 with TRBJ2-2, with D possibly TRBD2 on 6 matching bases. Germline CDR1 and CDR2: SGHNT and YENEEA. The V end lost 3 bases, the J end lost 6 bases, and 14 bases lay between the germline ends. CDR3 length: 15 residues.

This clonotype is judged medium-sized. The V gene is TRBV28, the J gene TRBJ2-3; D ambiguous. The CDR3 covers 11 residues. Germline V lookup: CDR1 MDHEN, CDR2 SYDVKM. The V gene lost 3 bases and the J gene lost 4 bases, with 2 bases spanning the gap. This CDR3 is CASSFADTQYF. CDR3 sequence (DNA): TGTGCCAGCAGTTTTGCAGATACGCAGTATTTT.

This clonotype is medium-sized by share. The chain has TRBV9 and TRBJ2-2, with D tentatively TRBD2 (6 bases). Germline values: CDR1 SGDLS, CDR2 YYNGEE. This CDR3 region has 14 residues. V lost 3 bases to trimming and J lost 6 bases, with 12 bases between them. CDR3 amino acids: CASSERRESGELFF. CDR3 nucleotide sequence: TGTGCCAGCAGCGAAAGACGGGAGTCCGGGGAGCTGTTTTTT.

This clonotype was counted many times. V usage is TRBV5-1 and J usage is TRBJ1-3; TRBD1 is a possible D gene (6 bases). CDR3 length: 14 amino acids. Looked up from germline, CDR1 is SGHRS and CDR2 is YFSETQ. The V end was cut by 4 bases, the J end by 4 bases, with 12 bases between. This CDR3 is CASSRDNEGNTIYF. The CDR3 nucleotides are TGCGCCAGCAGCCGGGACAATGAAGGAAACACCATATATTTT.

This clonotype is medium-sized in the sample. The CDR3: CASSLEGTGGWGTEAFF. The CDR3 DNA follows: TGTGCCAGCAGCTTAGAGGGGACAGGGGGCTGGGGCACTGAAGCTTTCTTT. The rearrangement uses TRBV7-2 and TRBJ1-1; TRBD1 aligns across 12 bases. Unmatched junction bases numbered 7, after V lost 1 base and J lost 4 bases. CDR3 length equals 17 residues. Germline loops: CDR1 SGHTA, CDR2 FQGNSA.

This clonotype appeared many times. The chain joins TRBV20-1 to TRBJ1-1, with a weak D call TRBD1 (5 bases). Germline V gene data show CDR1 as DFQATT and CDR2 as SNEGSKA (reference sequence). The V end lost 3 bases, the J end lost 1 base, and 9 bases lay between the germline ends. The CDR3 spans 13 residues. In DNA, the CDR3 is TGCAGTGCTAGGGGACGGAGGAACACTGAAGCTTTCTTT. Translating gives CSARGRRNTEAFF.

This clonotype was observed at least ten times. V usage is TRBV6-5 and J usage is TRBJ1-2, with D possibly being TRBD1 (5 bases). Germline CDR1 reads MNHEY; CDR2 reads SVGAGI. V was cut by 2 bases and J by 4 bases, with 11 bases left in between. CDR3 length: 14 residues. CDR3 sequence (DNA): TGTGCCAGCAGTTACGCCAGGGCGGGCTATGGCTACACCTTC. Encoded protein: CASSYARAGYGYTF.

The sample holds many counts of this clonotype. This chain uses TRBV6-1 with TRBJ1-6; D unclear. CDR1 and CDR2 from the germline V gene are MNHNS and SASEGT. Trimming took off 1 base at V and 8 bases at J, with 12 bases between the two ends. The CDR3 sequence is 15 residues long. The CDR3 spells CASSEVLHSDSPLHF. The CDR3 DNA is TGTGCCAGCAGTGAAGTGCTTCATTCAGATTCACCCCTCCACTTT.

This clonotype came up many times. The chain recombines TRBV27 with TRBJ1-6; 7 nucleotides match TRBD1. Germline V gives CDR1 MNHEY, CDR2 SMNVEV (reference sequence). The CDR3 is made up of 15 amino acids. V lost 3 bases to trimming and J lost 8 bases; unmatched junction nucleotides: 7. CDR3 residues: CASSFSDRSYSPLHF. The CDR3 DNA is TGTGCCAGCAGTTTTTCGGACAGGTCCTATTCACCCCTCCACTTT.

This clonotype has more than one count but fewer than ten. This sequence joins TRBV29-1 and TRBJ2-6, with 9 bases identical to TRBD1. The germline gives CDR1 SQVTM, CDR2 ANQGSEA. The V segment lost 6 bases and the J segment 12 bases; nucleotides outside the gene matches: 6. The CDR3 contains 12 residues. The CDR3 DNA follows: TGCAGCGTAGGGACAGGGCCACTCGTCCTGACTTTC. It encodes CSVGTGPLVLTF. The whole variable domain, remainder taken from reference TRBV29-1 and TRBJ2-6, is SAVISQKPSRDICQRGTSLTIQCQVDSQVTMMFWYRQQPGQSLTLIATANQGSEATYESGFVIDKFPISRPNLTFSTLTVSNMSPEDSSIYLCSVGTGPLVLTFGAGSRLTVL.

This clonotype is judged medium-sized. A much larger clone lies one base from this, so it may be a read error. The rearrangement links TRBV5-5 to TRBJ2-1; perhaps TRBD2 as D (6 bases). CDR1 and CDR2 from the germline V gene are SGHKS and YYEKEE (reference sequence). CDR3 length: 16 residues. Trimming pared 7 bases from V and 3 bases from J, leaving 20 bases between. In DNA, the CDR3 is TGTGCCAGCCTTAGGGAGGAACCCTGTTTCTACAATGAGCAGTTCTTC. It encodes CASLREEPCFYNEQFF.

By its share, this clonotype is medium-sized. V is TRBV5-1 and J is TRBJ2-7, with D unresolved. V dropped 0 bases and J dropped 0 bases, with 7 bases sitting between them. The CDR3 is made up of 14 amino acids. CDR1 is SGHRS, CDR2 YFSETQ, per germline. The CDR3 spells CASSLARSSYEQYF. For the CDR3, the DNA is TGCGCCAGCAGCTTGGCAAGGAGCTCCTACGAGCAGTACTTC.